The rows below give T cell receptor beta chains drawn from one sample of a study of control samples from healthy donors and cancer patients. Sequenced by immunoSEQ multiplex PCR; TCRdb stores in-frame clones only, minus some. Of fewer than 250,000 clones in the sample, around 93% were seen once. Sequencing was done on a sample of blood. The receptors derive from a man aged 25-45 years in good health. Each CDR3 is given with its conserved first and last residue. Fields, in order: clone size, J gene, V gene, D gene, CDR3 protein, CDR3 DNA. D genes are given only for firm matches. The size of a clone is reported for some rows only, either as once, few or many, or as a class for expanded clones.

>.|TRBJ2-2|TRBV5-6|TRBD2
CASSSPGGSPGPGELFF
TGTGCCAGCAGCTCACCGGGGGGTAGCCCAGGACCCGGGGAGCTGTTTTTT
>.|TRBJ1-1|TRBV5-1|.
CASSLGQVNTEAFF
TGCGCCAGCAGCTTGGGACAGGTGAACACTGAAGCTTTCTTT
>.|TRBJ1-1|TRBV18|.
CASSASRHTNTEAFF
TGTGCCAGCTCAGCTTCCCGACACACGAACACTGAAGCTTTCTTT
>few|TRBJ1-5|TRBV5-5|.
CASSLGPGDQPQHF
TGTGCCAGCAGCTTGGGGCCAGGGGATCAGCCCCAGCATTTT
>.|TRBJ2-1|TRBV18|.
CASSPPGRRSYNEQFF
TGTGCCAGCTCACCACCTGGCAGGAGGTCCTACAATGAGCAGTTCTTC
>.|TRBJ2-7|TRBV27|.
CASSWRSSYEQYF
TGTGCCAGCAGTTGGAGGAGCTCCTACGAGCAGTACTTC
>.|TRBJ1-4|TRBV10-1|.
CASMRTSPTNEKLFF
TGCGCCAGCATGCGGACAAGTCCAACTAATGAAAAACTGTTTTTT
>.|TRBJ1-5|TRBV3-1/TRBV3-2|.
CASSQDFRGNQPQHF
TGTGCCAGCAGCCAAGATTTCAGGGGCAATCAGCCCCAGCATTTT
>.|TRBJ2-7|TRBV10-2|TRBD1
CASVEPPGTGNYEQYF
TGCGCCAGCGTAGAGCCGCCCGGGACAGGTAACTACGAGCAGTACTTC
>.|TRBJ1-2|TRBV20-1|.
CSANLYGYTF
TGCAGTGCAAACCTATATGGCTACACCTTC
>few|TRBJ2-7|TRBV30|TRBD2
CAWSSNSGGAYEQYF
TGTGCCTGGAGCTCCAACAGCGGGGGGGCCTACGAGCAGTACTTC
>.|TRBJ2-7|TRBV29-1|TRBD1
CSVGTGERYEQYF
TGCAGCGTAGGGACAGGGGAACGCTACGAGCAGTACTTC
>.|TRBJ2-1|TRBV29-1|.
CSVEYRAHGGNEQFF
TGCAGCGTTGAATATAGGGCCCATGGGGGGAATGAGCAGTTCTTC
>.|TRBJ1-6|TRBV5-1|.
CASSLAGVGSPLHF
TGCGCCAGCAGCTTGGCGGGGGTTGGGTCACCCCTCCACTTT
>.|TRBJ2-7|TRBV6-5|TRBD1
CASSDSGTGAYEQYF
TGTGCCAGCAGTGACTCCGGGACAGGGGCCTACGAGCAGTACTTC
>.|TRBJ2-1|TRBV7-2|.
CASSRLNEQFF
TGTGCCAGCAGCCGTTTGAATGAGCAGTTCTTC
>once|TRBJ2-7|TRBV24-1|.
CATSDRRGGSYEQYF
TGTGCCACCAGTGACCGAAGGGGGGGTTCCTACGAGCAGTACTTC
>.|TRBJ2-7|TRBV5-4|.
CASSLGASYEQYF
TGTGCCAGCAGTCTGGGTGCCTCCTACGAGCAGTACTTC
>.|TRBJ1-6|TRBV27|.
CASSLQSSYNSPLHF
TGTGCCAGCAGCCTACAGAGCTCCTATAATTCACCCCTCCACTTT
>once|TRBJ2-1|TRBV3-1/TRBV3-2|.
CASSQSGEQFF
TGTGCCAGCAGCCAGTCAGGAGAGCAGTTCTTC
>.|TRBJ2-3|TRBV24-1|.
CATSDFPGADTQYF
TGTGCCACCAGTGATTTCCCGGGGGCAGATACGCAGTATTTT
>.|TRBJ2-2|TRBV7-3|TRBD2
CASRLAGGPTGELFF
TGTGCCAGCAGACTAGCGGGGGGACCGACCGGGGAGCTGTTTTTT
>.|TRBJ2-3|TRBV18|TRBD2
CASSLTGGGNSDTQYF
TGTGCCAGCTCCCTAACGGGAGGGGGAAATTCAGATACGCAGTATTTT
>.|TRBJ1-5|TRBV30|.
CAWSPGAYQPQHF
TGTGCCTGGAGTCCAGGGGCCTATCAGCCCCAGCATTTT
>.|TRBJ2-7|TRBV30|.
CAWSIQGSEQYF
TGTGCCTGGAGTATACAGGGATCCGAGCAGTACTTC
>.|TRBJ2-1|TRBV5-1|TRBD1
CASSLGGQGAYYGDEQFF
TGCGCCAGCAGCCTGGGCGGACAGGGGGCTTATTATGGGGATGAGCAGTTCTTC
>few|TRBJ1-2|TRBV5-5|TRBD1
CASRQTGTNYGYTF
TGTGCCAGCAGACAGACAGGGACCAACTATGGCTACACCTTC
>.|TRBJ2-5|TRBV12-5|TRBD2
CASGLVTSGGRYQETQYF
TGTGCTAGTGGTTTGGTAACTTCGGGAGGGAGGTACCAAGAGACCCAGTACTTC
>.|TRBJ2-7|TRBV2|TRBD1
CASSEGTGGRSYEQYF
TGTGCCAGCAGTGAAGGGACAGGGGGTAGGTCCTACGAGCAGTACTTC
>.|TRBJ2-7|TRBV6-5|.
CASSYESGSEQYF
TGTGCCAGCAGTTACGAGTCCGGGTCCGAGCAGTACTTC
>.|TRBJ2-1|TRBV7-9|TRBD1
CASSPDRSSYNEQFF
TGTGCCAGTTCTCCGGACAGGAGCTCCTACAATGAGCAGTTCTTC
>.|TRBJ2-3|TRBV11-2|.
CASSLDLGRGLTDTQYF
TGTGCCAGCAGCTTAGATCTTGGGCGGGGACTCACAGATACGCAGTATTTT
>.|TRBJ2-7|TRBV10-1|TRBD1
CASSPGQPYEQYF
TGCGCCAGCAGTCCGGGACAGCCCTACGAGCAGTACTTC
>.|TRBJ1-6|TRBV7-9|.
CASTFDNSPLHF
TGTGCCAGCACCTTCGACAATTCACCCCTCCACTTT
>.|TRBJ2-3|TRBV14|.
CASSQEVGTDTQYF
TGTGCCAGCAGCCAAGAGGTCGGCACAGATACGCAGTATTTT
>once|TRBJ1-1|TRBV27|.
CASSPTENTEAFF
TGTGCCAGCAGTCCTACAGAGAACACTGAAGCTTTCTTT
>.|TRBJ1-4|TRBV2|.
CASTGTVNEKLFF
TGTGCCAGCACCGGGACGGTTAATGAAAAACTGTTTTTT
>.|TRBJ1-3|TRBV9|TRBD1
CASSVAPGQGRIGNTIYF
TGTGCCAGCAGCGTAGCCCCGGGACAGGGGAGGATCGGAAACACCATATATTTT
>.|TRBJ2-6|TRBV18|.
CASSPPRYCSGRGSGANVLTF
TGTGCCAGCTCACCACCGCGGTATTGCAGCGGCAGGGGCTCTGGGGCCAACGTCCTGACTTTC
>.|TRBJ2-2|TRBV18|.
CASSPRFPNTGELFF
TGTGCCAGCTCACCAAGGTTTCCGAACACCGGGGAGCTGTTTTTT
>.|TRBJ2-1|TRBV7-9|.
CASSLESTGRRLKYNEQFF
TGTGCCAGCAGCTTAGAATCAACAGGGAGGAGACTTAAGTACAATGAGCAGTTCTTC
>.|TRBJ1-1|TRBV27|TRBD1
CASRDPGQGMNTEAFF
TGTGCCAGCAGGGACCCGGGACAGGGGATGAACACTGAAGCTTTCTTT
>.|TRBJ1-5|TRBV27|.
CASSLGGVSNQPQHF
TGTGCCAGCAGTTTAGGAGGGGTTAGCAATCAGCCCCAGCATTTT
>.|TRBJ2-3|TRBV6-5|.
CASSSERQSPTDTQYF
TGTGCCAGCAGTTCTGAGAGGCAGAGCCCCACAGATACGCAGTATTTT